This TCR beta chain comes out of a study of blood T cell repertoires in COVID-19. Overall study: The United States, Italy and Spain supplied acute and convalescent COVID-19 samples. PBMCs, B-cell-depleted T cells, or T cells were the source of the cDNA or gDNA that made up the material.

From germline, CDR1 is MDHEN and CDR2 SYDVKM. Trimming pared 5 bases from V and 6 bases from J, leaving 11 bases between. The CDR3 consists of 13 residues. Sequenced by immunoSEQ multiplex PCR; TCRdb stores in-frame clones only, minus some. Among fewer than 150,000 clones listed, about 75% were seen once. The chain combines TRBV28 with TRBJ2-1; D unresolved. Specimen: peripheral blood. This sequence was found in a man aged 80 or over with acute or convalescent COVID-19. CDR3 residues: CASSPNLSNEQFF. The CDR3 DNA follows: TGTGCCAGCAGTCCCAACCTAAGCAATGAGCAGTTCTTC. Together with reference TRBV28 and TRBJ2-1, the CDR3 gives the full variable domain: DVKVTQSSRYLVKRTGEKVFLECVQDMDHENMFWYRQDPGLGLRLIYFSYDVKMKEKGDIPEGYSVSREKKERFSLILESASTNQTSMYLCASSPNLSNEQFFGPGTRLTVL.